This passage covers 10 T cell receptor beta chains from one sample sequenced in a study of CD8 T cells in Susac syndrome. Roughly 0.45 to 1 ug RNA was reverse transcribed with random hexamers. From the immunoSEQ multiplex PCR reads, TCRdb called clonotypes with MiXCR, one entry per CDR3 protein. The sample includes a few hundred thousand distinct CDR3 sequences, approximately 90% of them seen just once. The source material was CD8+ T cells from PBMCs. These receptors originate from a human donor with multiple sclerosis.

The V and J genes are TRBV27 and TRBJ2-7; the match to TRBD2 covers 12 bases. Losses at the gene ends were 6 bases for V and 5 bases for J; bases not matched to a gene: 11. This CDR3 is built from 16 residues. Germline CDR1 is MNHEY and CDR2 is SMNVEV (reference sequence). The CDR3 nucleotides read TGTGCCAGCAGGGACCTTCTAGCGGGAGGGCACCACGAGCAGTACTTC. Amino acid sequence: CASRDLLAGGHHEQYF.

The chain combines TRBV5-4 with TRBJ2-5; 9 bases line up with TRBD2. The CDR3 length is 14 residues. Looked up from germline, CDR1 is SGHNT and CDR2 is YYREEE (reference sequence). With V trimmed by 4 bases and J by 2 bases, 3 bases remained unmatched. Here the CDR3 DNA reads TGTGCCAGCAGCGAGGGACTAGCACAAGAGACCCAGTACTTC. It is translated as CASSEGLAQETQYF.

CDR3 sequence reads: CASSLSLALDYGYTF. CDR3 nucleotide sequence: TGTGCCAGCAGCTTGAGCCTCGCGCTTGACTATGGCTACACCTTC. The chain is built from TRBV7-9 and TRBJ1-2; D is unresolved. Trimming took 3 bases from V and 3 from J, leaving 14 bases between them. CDR3 size: 15 residues. The germline gives CDR1 SEHNR, CDR2 FQNEAQ (reference sequence).

This sequence joins TRBV20-1 and TRBJ2-3; 7 nucleotides line up with TRBD2. The CDR3 loop spans 13 amino acids. V lost 3 bases and J lost 3; bases outside the gene matches: 3. Germline loops: CDR1 DFQATT, CDR2 SNEGSKA (reference sequence). CDR3 amino acids: CSARERGTDTQYF. The CDR3 DNA sequence: TGCAGTGCTAGGGAGCGGGGTACAGATACGCAGTATTTT.

The rearrangement joins TRBV5-5 to TRBJ1-5; D unclear. CDR3 length equals 15 residues. CDR1 is SGHKS and CDR2 is YYEKEE in the germline V gene (reference sequence). V dropped 2 bases and J dropped 5 bases, with 14 bases sitting between them. CDR3 coding DNA: TGTGCCAGCAGCTTTTCAACAGAAAAGTATCAGCCCCAGCATTTT. This encodes CASSFSTEKYQPQHF.

This clonotype came up once. The chain links TRBV4-3 to TRBJ1-2; 7 bases map to TRBD1. V shed 4 bases, J shed 0 bases, and the junction held 8 bases outside the gene matches. The CDR3 sequence is 16 residues long. Germline CDR1 is LGHNA and CDR2 is YSLEER. The CDR3 DNA reads as TGCGCCAGCAGCCCCTATACAGGGGAAGCTAACTATGGCTACACCTTC. As protein: CASSPYTGEANYGYTF.

The J gene is TRBJ2-5, the V gene TRBV6-6; D not certain. Trimming shortened V by 5 bases and J by 5 bases, and 9 bases separated the two germline ends. The CDR3 sequence is 12 residues long. The germline CDR1 and CDR2 sequences are MNHNY and SVGAGI (reference sequence). The DNA of the CDR3 is TGTGCCAGCAGTAACCATCGGGAGACCCAGTACTTC. It yields the protein CASSNHRETQYF.

J is TRBJ2-1 and V is TRBV5-4; TRBD2 matches 7 bases. Trimming cost V 3 bases and J 1 base; bases outside gene matches: 10. The CDR3 extends over 17 amino acids. The germline V gene encodes CDR1 SGHNT and CDR2 YYREEE (reference sequence). CDR3 nucleotides: TGTGCCAGCAGCTCTTGGGATCTAGCGGTTTCCTACAATGAGCAGTTCTTC. It yields the protein CASSSWDLAVSYNEQFF.

This chain connects TRBV11-2 to TRBJ2-1; tentatively, D is TRBD1 or TRBD2 (6 bases each). The CDR3 is 13 amino acids. V was clipped by 3 bases and J by 9 bases, with 12 bases between them. Per germline, CDR1 SGHAT and CDR2 FQNNGV. This CDR3 is CASSFGGGSEQFF. The CDR3 DNA follows: TGTGCCAGCAGCTTCGGAGGGGGTAGTGAGCAGTTCTTC. The complete variable domain, with remaining parts taken from reference TRBV11-2 and TRBJ2-1, reads EAGVAQSPRYKIIEKRQSVAFWCNPISGHATLYWYQQILGQGPKLLIQFQNNGVVDDSQLPKDRFSAERLKGVDSTLKIQPAKLEDSAVYLCASSFGGGSEQFFGPGTRLTVL.

The J gene is TRBJ2-1, the V gene TRBV27; weak D call: TRBD1 (5 bases). From germline, CDR1 is MNHEY and CDR2 SMNVEV (reference sequence). The CDR3 totals 15 residues. Trimming stripped 2 bases from V and 6 bases from J, with 14 bases between. CDR3 sequence reads: CASSLVALGANEQFF. CDR3 DNA sequence: TGTGCCAGCAGTTTAGTGGCTTTAGGGGCCAATGAGCAGTTCTTC.